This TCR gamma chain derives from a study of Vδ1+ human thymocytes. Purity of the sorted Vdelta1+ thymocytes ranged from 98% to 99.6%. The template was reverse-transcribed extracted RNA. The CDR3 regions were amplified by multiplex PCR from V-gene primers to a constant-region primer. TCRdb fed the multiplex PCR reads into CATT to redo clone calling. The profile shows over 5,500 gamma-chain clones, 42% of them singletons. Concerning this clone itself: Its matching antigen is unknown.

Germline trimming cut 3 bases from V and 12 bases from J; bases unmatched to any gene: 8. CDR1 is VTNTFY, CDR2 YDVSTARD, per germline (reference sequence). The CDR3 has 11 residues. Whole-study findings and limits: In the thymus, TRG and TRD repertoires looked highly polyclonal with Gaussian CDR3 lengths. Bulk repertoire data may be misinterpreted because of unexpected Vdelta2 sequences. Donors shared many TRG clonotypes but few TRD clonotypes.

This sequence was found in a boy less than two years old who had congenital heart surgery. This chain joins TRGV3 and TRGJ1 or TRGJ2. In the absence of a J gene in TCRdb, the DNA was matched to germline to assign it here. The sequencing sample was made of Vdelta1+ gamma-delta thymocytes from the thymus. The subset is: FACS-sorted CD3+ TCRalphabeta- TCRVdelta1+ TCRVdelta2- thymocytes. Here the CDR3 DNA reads TGTGCCACCTGGGACGTCCGGAGGAAACTCTTT. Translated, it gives CATWDVRRKLF.